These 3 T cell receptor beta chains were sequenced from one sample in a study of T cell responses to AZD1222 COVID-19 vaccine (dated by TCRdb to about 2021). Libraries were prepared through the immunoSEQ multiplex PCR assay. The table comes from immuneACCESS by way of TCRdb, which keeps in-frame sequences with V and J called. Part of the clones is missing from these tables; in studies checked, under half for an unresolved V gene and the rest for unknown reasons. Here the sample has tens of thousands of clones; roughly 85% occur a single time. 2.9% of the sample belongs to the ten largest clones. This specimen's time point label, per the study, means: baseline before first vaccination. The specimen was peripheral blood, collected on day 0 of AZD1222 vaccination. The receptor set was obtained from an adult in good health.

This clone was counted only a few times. DNA for the CDR3: TGTGCCAGTAGTATTTTCGGAGAGACCCAGTACTTC. Amino acid sequence: CASSIFGETQYF. The chain uses TRBV19 and TRBJ2-5; D ambiguous. The germline V and J ends were trimmed by 3 bases and 4 bases, with 6 bases remaining between them. CDR1 is LNHDA and CDR2 is SQIVND in the germline V gene (reference sequence). The CDR3 runs to 12 residues.

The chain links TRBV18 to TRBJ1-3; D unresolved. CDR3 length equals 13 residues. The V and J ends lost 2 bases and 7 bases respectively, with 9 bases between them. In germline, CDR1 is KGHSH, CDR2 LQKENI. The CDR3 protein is CASSPEYGNTIYF. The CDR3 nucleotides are TGTGCCAGCTCACCAGAGTATGGGAACACCATATATTTT.

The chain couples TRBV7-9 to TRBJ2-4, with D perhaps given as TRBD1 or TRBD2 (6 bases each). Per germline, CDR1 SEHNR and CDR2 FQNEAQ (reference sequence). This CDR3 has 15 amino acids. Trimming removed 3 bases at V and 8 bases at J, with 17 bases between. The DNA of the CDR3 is TGTGCCAGCAGCTTCAGGGGACTTCTGGGGGACATTCAGTACTTC. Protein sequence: CASSFRGLLGDIQYF.